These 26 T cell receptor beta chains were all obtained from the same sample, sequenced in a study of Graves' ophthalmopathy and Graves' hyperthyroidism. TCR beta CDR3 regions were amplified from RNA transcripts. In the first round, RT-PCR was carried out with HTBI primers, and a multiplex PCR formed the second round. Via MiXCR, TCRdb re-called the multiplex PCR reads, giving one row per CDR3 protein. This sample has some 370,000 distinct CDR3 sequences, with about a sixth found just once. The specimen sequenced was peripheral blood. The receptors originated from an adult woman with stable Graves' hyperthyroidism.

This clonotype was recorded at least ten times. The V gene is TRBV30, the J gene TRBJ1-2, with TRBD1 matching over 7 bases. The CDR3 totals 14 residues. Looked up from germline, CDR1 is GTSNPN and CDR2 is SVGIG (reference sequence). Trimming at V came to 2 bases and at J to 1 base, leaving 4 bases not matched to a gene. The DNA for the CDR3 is TGTGCCTGGAGTACGGGACAGATTAACTATGGCTACACCTTC. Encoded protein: CAWSTGQINYGYTF.

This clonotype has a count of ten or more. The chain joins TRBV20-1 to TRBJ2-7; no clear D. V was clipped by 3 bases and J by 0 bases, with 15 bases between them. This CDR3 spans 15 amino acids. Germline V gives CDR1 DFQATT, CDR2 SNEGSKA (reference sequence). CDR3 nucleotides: TGCAGTGCTAGTGCTAAACGTGCGTACTCCTACGAGCAGTACTTC. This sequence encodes CSASAKRAYSYEQYF.

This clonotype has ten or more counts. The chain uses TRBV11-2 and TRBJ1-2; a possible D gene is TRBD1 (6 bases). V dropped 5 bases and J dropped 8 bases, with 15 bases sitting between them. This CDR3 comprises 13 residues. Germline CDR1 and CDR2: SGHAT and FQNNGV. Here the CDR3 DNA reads TGTGCCAGCAGCCCCGGGACATCCCAGGGCTACACCTTC. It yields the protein CASSPGTSQGYTF.

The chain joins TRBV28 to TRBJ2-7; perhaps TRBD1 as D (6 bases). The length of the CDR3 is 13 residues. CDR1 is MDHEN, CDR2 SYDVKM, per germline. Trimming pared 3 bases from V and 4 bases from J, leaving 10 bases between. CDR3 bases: TGTGCCAGCAGTTTCAACGACAGGTACGAGCAGTACTTC. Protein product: CASSFNDRYEQYF. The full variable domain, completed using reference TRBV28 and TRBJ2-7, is DVKVTQSSRYLVKRTGEKVFLECVQDMDHENMFWYRQDPGLGLRLIYFSYDVKMKEKGDIPEGYSVSREKKERFSLILESASTNQTSMYLCASSFNDRYEQYFGPGTRLTVT.

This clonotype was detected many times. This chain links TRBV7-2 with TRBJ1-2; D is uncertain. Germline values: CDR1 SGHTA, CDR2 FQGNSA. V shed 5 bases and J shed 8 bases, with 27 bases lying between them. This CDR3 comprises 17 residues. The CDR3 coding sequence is TGTGCCAGCAGCGTTGGGTCGGAGGGATGGCCCCAGGCGGGCTACACCTTC. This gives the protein CASSVGSEGWPQAGYTF. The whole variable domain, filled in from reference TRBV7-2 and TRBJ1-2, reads GAGVSQSPSNKVTEKGKDVELRCDPISGHTALYWYRQSLGQGLEFLIYFQGNSAPDKSGLPSDRFSAERTGGSVSTLTIQRTQQEDSAVYLCASSVGSEGWPQAGYTFGSGTRLTVV.

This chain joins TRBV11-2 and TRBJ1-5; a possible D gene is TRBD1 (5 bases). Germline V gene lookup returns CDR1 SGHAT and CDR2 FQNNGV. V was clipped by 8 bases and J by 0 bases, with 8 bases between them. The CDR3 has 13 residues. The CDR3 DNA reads TGTGCCAGCGGCCAGGGTAGCAATCAGCCCCAGCATTTT. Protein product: CASGQGSNQPQHF.

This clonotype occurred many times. The CDR3 nucleotides read TGTGCCAGCAGCGGACTTAGCGGGAGCTACGAGCAGTACTTC. Translated, it gives CASSGLSGSYEQYF. The chain joins TRBV7-6 to TRBJ2-7, with 9 bases identical to TRBD2. CDR1 is SGHVS, CDR2 FNYEAQ, per germline. With 5 bases clipped from V and 3 bases from J, the junction kept 5 bases outside the gene matches. The CDR3 has 14 residues. Drawing the rest from reference TRBV7-6 and TRBJ2-7, the complete variable domain is GAGVSQSPRYKVTKRGQDVALRCDPISGHVSLYWYRQALGQGPEFLTYFNYEAQQDKSGLPNDRFSAERPEGSISTLTIQRTEQRDSAMYRCASSGLSGSYEQYFGPGTRLTVT.

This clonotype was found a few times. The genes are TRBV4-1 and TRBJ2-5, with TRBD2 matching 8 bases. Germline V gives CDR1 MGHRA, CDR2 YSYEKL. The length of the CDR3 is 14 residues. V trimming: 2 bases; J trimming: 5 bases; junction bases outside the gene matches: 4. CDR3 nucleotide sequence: TGCGCCAGCAGCCAACCAACGGGAGGGGAGACCCAGTACTTC. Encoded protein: CASSQPTGGETQYF.

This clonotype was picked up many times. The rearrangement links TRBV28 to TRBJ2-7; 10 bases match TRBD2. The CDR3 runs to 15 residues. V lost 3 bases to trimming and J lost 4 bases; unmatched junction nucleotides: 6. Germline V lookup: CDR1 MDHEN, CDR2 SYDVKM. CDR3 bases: TGTGCCAGCAGTTTTCCAGCGGGAGGGATATACGAGCAGTACTTC. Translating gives CASSFPAGGIYEQYF.

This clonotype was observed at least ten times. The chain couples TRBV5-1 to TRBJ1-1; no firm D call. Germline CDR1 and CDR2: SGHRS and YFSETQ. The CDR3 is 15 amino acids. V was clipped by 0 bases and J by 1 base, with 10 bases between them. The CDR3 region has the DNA TGCGCCAGCAGCTTGGTGGAGGGAGGGAACACTGAAGCTTTCTTT. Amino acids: CASSLVEGGNTEAFF.

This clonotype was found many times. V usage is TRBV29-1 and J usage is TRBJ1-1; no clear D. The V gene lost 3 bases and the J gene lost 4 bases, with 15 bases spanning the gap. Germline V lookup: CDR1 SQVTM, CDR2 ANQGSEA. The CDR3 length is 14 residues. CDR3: CSVETTKEVTEAFF. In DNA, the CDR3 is TGCAGCGTTGAGACTACTAAGGAAGTCACTGAAGCTTTCTTT.

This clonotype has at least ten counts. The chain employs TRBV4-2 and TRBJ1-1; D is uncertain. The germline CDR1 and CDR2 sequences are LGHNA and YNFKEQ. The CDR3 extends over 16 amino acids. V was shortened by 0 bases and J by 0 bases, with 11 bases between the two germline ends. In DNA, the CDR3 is TGTGCCAGCAGCCAAGAAGCAAGCCGAATGAACACTGAAGCTTTCTTT. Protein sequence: CASSQEASRMNTEAFF.

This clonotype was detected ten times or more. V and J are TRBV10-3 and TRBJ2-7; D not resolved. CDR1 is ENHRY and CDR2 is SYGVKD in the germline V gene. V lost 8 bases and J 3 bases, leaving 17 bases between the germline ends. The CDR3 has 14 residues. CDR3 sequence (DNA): TGTGCCATCTCGGTACCTAGAAGTATCTACGAGCAGTACTTC. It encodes CAISVPRSIYEQYF.

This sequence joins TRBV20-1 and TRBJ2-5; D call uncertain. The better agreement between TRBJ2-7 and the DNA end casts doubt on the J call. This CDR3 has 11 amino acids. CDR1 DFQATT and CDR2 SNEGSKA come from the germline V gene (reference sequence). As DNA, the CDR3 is TGCAGTGCTAGTAGTAGGGACGAGCAGTACTTC. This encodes CSASSRDEQYF.

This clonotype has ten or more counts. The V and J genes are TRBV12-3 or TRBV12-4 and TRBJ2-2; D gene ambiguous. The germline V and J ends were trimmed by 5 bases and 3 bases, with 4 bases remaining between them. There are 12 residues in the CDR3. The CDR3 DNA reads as TGTGCCAGCAGTGTCTACACCGGGGAGCTGTTTTTT. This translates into CASSVYTGELFF.

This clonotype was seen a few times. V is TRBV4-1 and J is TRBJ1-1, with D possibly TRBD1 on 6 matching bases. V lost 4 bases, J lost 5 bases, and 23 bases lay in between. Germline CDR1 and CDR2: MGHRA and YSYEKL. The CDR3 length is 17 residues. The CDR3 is CASSRGETRGRGTEAFF. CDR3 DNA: TGCGCCAGCAGCCGGGGGGAGACGCGGGGGCGCGGAACTGAAGCTTTCTTT.

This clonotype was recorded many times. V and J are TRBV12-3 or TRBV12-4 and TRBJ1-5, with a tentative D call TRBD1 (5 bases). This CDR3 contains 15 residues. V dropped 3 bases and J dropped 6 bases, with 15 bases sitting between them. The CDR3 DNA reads TGTGCCAGCAGTTTGGCCAGGGCCTCCTTTCAGCCCCAGCATTTT. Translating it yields CASSLARASFQPQHF.

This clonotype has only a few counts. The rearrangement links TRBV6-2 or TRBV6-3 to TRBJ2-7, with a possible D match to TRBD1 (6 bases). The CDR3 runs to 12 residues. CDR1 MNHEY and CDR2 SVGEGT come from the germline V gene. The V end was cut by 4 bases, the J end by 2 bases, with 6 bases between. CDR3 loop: CASSWTAYEQYF. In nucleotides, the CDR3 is TGTGCCAGCAGTTGGACAGCCTACGAGCAGTACTTC.

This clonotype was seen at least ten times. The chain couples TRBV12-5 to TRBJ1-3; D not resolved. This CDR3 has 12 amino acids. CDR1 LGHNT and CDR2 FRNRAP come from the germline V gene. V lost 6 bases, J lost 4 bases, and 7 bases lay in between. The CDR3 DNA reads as TGTGCTAGTGGGCCCTCGGGAAACACCATATATTTT. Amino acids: CASGPSGNTIYF.

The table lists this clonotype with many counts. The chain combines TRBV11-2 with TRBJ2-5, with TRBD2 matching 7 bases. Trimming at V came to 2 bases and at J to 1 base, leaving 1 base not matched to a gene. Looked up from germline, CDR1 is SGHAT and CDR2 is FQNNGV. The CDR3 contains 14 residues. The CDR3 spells CASSLRLAQETQYF. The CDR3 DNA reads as TGTGCCAGCAGCTTACGACTAGCCCAAGAGACCCAGTACTTC.

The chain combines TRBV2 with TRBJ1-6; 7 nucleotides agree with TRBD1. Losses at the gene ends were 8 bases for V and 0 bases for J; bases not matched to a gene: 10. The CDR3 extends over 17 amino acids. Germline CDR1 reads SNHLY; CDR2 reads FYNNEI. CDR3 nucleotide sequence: TGTGCCAGCTTACAGGGGTTAAGGAGCTCCTATAATTCACCCCTCCACTTT. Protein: CASLQGLRSSYNSPLHF.

CDR3 loop: CAISERFQETQYF. CDR3 DNA: TGTGCCATCAGTGAGCGGTTCCAAGAGACCCAGTACTTC. The gene calls are TRBV10-3 and TRBJ2-5, with no clear D. The V gene lost 2 bases and the J gene lost 1 base, with 5 bases spanning the gap. Germline CDR1 is ENHRY and CDR2 is SYGVKD. The CDR3 has 13 amino acids.

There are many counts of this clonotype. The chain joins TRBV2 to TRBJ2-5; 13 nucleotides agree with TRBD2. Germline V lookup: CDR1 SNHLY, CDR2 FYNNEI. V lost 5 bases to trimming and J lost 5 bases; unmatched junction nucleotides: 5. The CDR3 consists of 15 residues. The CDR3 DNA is TGTGCCAGCAGTTGGACTAGCGGGAGAGGGGAGACCCAGTACTTC. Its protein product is CASSWTSGRGETQYF.

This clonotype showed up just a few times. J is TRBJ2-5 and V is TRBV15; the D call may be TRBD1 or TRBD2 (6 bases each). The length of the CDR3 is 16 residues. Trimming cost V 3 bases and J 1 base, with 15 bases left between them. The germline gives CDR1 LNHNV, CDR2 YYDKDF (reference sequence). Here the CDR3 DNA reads TGTGCCACCAGCAGGGACTACGAAGGGGGCCAAGAGACCCAGTACTTC. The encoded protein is CATSRDYEGGQETQYF. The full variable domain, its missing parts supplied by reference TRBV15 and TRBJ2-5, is DAMVIQNPRYQVTQFGKPVTLSCSQTLNHNVMYWYQQKSSQAPKLLFHYYDKDFNNEADTPDNFQSRRPNTSFCFLDIRSPGLGDTAMYLCATSRDYEGGQETQYFGPGTRLLVL.

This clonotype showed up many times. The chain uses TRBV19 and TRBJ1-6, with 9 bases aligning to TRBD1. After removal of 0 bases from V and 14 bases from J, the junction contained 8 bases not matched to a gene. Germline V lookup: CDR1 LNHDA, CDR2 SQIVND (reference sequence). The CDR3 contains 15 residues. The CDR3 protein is CASSIDQQGARALHF. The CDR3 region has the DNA TGTGCCAGTAGTATAGACCAACAGGGGGCGAGGGCCCTCCACTTT.

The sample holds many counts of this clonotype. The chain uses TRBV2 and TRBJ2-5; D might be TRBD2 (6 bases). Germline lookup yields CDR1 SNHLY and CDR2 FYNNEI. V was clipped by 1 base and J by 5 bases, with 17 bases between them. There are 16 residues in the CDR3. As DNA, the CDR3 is TGTGCCAGCAGTGAAGGTGGGGCGGGATTGTTGGAGACCCAGTACTTC. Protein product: CASSEGGAGLLETQYF.